A single sample gave rise to the 8 T cell receptor beta chains below, sequenced in a study of blood T cell repertoires in COVID-19. Only in-frame clones appear in the TCRdb table, and some are missing; sequencing was by immunoSEQ multiplex PCR. The sample gives over 150,000 clones, 80% to 90% of which show up once; around 1.1% is in the top ten. The sequenced material came from peripheral blood. Receptor source: a man aged 30-40 years with acute or convalescent COVID-19.

The rearrangement uses TRBV30 and TRBJ2-7; 9 positions agree with TRBD1. In germline, CDR1 is GTSNPN, CDR2 SVGIG (reference sequence). The length of the CDR3 is 14 residues. Trimming at V came to 5 bases and at J to 2 bases, leaving 7 bases not matched to a gene. CDR3 coding DNA: TGTGCCTGGCGAACGGGACAGGGAACCTACGAGCAGTACTTC. Translation gives CAWRTGQGTYEQYF.

The chain employs TRBV5-1 and TRBJ1-1; 8 nucleotides line up with TRBD1. V shed 4 bases, J shed 2 bases, and the junction held 22 bases outside the gene matches. The germline V gene has CDR1 SGHRS and CDR2 YFSETQ. The CDR3 is made up of 20 amino acids. The CDR3 sequence is CASSLGLQGGAARRNTEAFF. CDR3 bases: TGCGCCAGCAGCCTTGGGCTACAGGGGGGTGCCGCCCGCAGAAACACTGAAGCTTTCTTT.

The chain uses TRBV10-1 and TRBJ1-1, with D uncertain. Looked up from germline, CDR1 is WNHNN and CDR2 is SYGVQD (reference sequence). This CDR3 has 13 residues. The V gene lost 4 bases and the J gene lost 4 bases, with 10 bases spanning the gap. The CDR3 sequence: CASSVSRGTEAFF. CDR3 in DNA: TGCGCCAGCAGTGTTTCCCGGGGCACTGAAGCTTTCTTT.

This clone was counted only a few times. The chain employs TRBV21-1 and TRBJ2-2; the D call TRBD2 from the table was never checked on the DNA. TRBV21-1 is listed as a pseudogene. There are 12 residues in the CDR3. The CDR3 region has the DNA TGTGCCAGCAGCACGGGTGCCGGGGAGCTGTTTTTT. It is translated as CASSTGAGELFF.

The V call is TRBV30, the J call TRBJ1-5; 7 positions match TRBD1. Trimming took 2 bases from V and 8 from J; bases not matched to a gene: 9. Germline V gene data show CDR1 as GTSNPN and CDR2 as SVGIG (reference sequence). The CDR3 has 14 residues. The CDR3 region is CAWSSGQATEPQHF. CDR3 nucleotides: TGTGCCTGGAGTTCCGGACAGGCCACAGAGCCCCAGCATTTT.

The chain has TRBV6-5 and TRBJ2-7; perhaps TRBD1 as D (6 bases). Trimming took off 2 bases at V and 2 bases at J, with 10 bases between the two ends. Germline V CDR1 and CDR2: MNHEY, SVGAGI. This CDR3 region has 14 residues. The CDR3 DNA sequence: TGTGCCAGCAGTTACCAGGCAGGGGCCTACGAGCAGTACTTC. It is translated as CASSYQAGAYEQYF.

This clone was counted a few times. V usage is TRBV7-9 and J usage is TRBJ2-1; TRBD2 might be the D (5 bases). This CDR3 spans 12 amino acids. Germline lookup yields CDR1 SEHNR and CDR2 FQNEAQ (reference sequence). V was shortened by 6 bases and J by 10 bases, with 13 bases between the two germline ends. CDR3 residues: CASSLNSEEQFF. The CDR3 region has the DNA TGTGCCAGCAGTTTGAATAGCGAGGAGCAGTTCTTC.

In the case of this clone: Other DNA variants within this sample encode the same CDR3. The chain couples TRBV28 to TRBJ1-5; D call uncertain. The germline V gene encodes CDR1 MDHEN and CDR2 SYDVKM. The CDR3 is 12 amino acids. The V and J ends lost 8 bases and 4 bases respectively, with 9 bases between them. The CDR3 region has the DNA TGTGCCAGCCTTGGAGTTAATCAGCCCCAGCATTTT. This codes for CASLGVNQPQHF.